This T cell receptor (beta chain) was observed in a study of PD-1 blockade in classical Hodgkin lymphoma. Study observations and caveats: Reasons behind the repertoire differences stay unclear, perhaps disease activity or earlier therapy. CD4+ TCR diversity rose significantly by C4D1, and CD8+ TCR diversity did not.

This table comes from immunoSEQ multiplex PCR, and its TCRdb copy is limited to in-frame clones, with some not included. The table includes about 94,000 clones, about 91% detected once. Every patient was affected by relapse after autologous stem cell transplantation, while exposure to brentuximab vedotin was not uniform. A remark on this clone: The target antigen is unknown.

Germline-derived CDR1 and CDR2 are SGHDT and YYEEEE. V lost 1 base, J lost 8 bases, and 10 bases lay in between. The CDR3 has 13 amino acids. Source: peripheral blood mononuclear cells (PBMCs), taken before the second cycle of nivolumab. The rearrangement links TRBV5-6 to TRBJ1-3; D unresolved. The sequence came from a human donor with classical Hodgkin lymphoma. The CDR3 reads CASSLQVWDTIYF. DNA of the CDR3: TGTGCCAGCAGCTTGCAGGTCTGGGACACCATATATTTT.